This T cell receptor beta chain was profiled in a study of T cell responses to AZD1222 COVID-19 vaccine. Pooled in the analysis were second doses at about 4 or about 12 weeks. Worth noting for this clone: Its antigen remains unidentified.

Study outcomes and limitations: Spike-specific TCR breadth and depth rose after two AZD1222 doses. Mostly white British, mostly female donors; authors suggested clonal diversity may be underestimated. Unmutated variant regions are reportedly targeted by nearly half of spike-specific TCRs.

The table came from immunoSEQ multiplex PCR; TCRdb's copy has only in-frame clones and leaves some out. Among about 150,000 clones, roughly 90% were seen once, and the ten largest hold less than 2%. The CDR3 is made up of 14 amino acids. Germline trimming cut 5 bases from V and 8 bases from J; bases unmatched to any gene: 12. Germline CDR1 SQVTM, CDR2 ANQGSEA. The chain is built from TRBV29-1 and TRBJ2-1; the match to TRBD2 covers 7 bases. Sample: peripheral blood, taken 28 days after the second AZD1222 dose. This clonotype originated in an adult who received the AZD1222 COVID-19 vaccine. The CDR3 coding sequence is TGCAGCGTTACGTGGTGGGGAGGGATCGATGAGCAGTTCTTC. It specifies CSVTWWGGIDEQFF.